Below are 22 T cell receptor beta chains sequenced from a single sample in a study of T cells after posttransplantation cyclophosphamide (dated by TCRdb to 2016 to 2018). The treatment or condition label, read with the paper, signifies: high-dose cyclophosphamide on days +3 and +4 as single-agent GVHD prophylaxis. Patients in the PTCy group got busulfan and fludarabine conditioning, a marrow graft from a related or unrelated donor, and cyclophosphamide on days +3 and +4. Preparation of the library involved the immunoSEQ multiplex PCR assay. Entries here come from immuneACCESS through TCRdb and include only in-frame sequences with V and J called. Some clones fail to appear in such tables; in the studies checked, an unresolved V gene covers under half of the shortfall, and the cause of the remainder is unknown. This sample lists some 9,000 clones; about 84% were detected once. In total, the top ten clones hold less than 30% of the sample.

The source material was PBMCs, sampled after allogeneic stem cell transplant with posttransplant cyclophosphamide. The receptors come from a female patient in her thirties or forties who received an allogeneic stem cell transplant from an unrelated donor, was CMV-positive, and had no GVHD. After a transplant, certain T cells may trace back to the graft donor.

The V and J genes are TRBV28 and TRBJ2-6, with D possibly being TRBD1 (5 bases). This CDR3 region has 17 residues. Trimming left V 5 bases short and J 0 bases short, with 14 bases between. Germline CDR1 reads MDHEN; CDR2 reads SYDVKM. The CDR3 nucleotides read TGTGCCAGCAGTGGCCCCAGGGTCAACTCTGGGGCCAACGTCCTGACTTTC. Translated, it gives CASSGPRVNSGANVLTF. Complete variable domain (other parts from reference TRBV28 and TRBJ2-6): DVKVTQSSRYLVKRTGEKVFLECVQDMDHENMFWYRQDPGLGLRLIYFSYDVKMKEKGDIPEGYSVSREKKERFSLILESASTNQTSMYLCASSGPRVNSGANVLTFGAGSRLTVL.

The gene calls are TRBV6-5 and TRBJ1-2, with D possibly being TRBD1 (5 bases). V gave up 0 bases and J gave up 8 bases, with 13 bases separating them. CDR3 size: 14 residues. Germline-derived CDR1 and CDR2 are MNHEY and SVGAGI. The CDR3 loop is CASSYSWQGRGYTF. In nucleotides, the CDR3 is TGTGCCAGCAGTTACTCGTGGCAGGGCAGAGGCTACACCTTC.

This clone was picked up one time. This CDR3 is CASSFRPGSGGAHTGELFF. The CDR3 DNA sequence: TGTGCCAGCAGCTTCCGACCCGGCAGCGGGGGGGCCCACACCGGGGAGCTGTTTTTT. The V and J genes are TRBV7-2 and TRBJ2-2, with 10 bases that match TRBD2. Trimming cost V 3 bases and J 3 bases; bases outside gene matches: 13. Germline CDR1 and CDR2: SGHTA and FQGNSA. This CDR3 comprises 19 residues.

The J gene is TRBJ2-4, the V gene TRBV7-8, with D maybe TRBD1 (6 bases). This CDR3 is built from 15 residues. Trimming took 1 base from V and 4 from J, leaving 11 bases between them. The germline V gene has CDR1 SGHVS and CDR2 FQNEAQ. DNA of the CDR3: TGTGCCAGCAGCTTAGAAGGGACAACTAAAAACATTCAGTACTTC. It translates to CASSLEGTTKNIQYF.

This chain connects TRBV4-3 to TRBJ1-4, with 11 positions matching TRBD1. This CDR3 contains 16 residues. V lost 3 bases and J lost 7; bases outside the gene matches: 7. Germline V gives CDR1 LGHNA, CDR2 YSLEER. CDR3 residues: CASSHVMGQGGEKLFF. The CDR3 DNA follows: TGCGCCAGCAGCCATGTGATGGGACAGGGGGGTGAAAAACTGTTTTTT.

The rearrangement uses TRBV19 and TRBJ1-6; possibly TRBD1 for D (5 bases). V was trimmed by 6 bases and J by 6 bases, leaving 15 bases between them. Looked up from germline, CDR1 is LNHDA and CDR2 is SQIVND (reference sequence). The CDR3 extends over 15 amino acids. CDR3 nucleotides: TGTGCCAGTAGCGGGCGGGGGGGGGTTAATTCACCCCTCCACTTT. This sequence encodes CASSGRGGVNSPLHF.

The CDR3 nucleotides read TGTGCCAGCAGCTTAGTAGCAGGGACCGGGGAGCTGTTTTTT. This codes for CASSLVAGTGELFF. This chain connects TRBV11-2 to TRBJ2-2, with D maybe TRBD1 (5 bases). CDR1 and CDR2 (germline): SGHAT, FQNNGV. CDR3 size: 14 residues. V shed 1 base and J shed 5 bases, with 8 bases lying between them.

V and J are TRBV5-4 and TRBJ1-2; D is unresolved. The CDR3 spans 11 residues. Germline lookup yields CDR1 SGHNT and CDR2 YYREEE (reference sequence). Trimming pared 5 bases from V and 2 bases from J, leaving 4 bases between. CDR3 protein: CASRSNYGYTF. CDR3 DNA sequence: TGTGCCAGCAGATCGAACTATGGCTACACCTTC.

Of note for this clone: The junction does not match germline at one end; this may be a read error. This sample includes further DNA sequences coding for the same CDR3. The chain carries TRBV19 and TRBJ1-6; D gene ambiguous. Per the germline V gene, CDR1 is LNHDA and CDR2 is SQIVND (reference sequence). The CDR3 runs 16 residues. In DNA form, the CDR3 reads TGTGCCAGTAGCCCAACCCCGGGAGACTATAATTCCCCCCTCCACTTT. Translated: CASSPTPGDYNSPLHF.

The V call is TRBV6-6, the J call TRBJ2-7; D might be TRBD2 (5 bases). V lost 2 bases, J lost 6 bases, and 8 bases lay in between. CDR1 and CDR2 from the germline V gene are MNHNY and SVGAGI (reference sequence). The CDR3 loop spans 12 amino acids. The CDR3 region has the DNA TGTGCCAGCAGTTACACGGGGAGCGAGCAGTACTTC. Amino acid sequence: CASSYTGSEQYF.

The chain couples TRBV20-1 to TRBJ2-1; maybe TRBD2 (6 bases). This CDR3 is built from 11 residues. From germline, CDR1 is DFQATT and CDR2 SNEGSKA (reference sequence). V lost 8 bases to trimming and J lost 6 bases, with 11 bases between them. In DNA, the CDR3 is TGCAGTTCTCGGGGGATCAATGAGCAGTTCTTC. The encoded protein is CSSRGINEQFF.

The chain employs TRBV4-2 and TRBJ1-2; D perhaps matches TRBD1 (5 bases). Trimming stripped 0 bases from V and 9 bases from J, with 11 bases between. Germline V gene sequence: CDR1 LGHNA, CDR2 YNFKEQ. CDR3 length: 13 amino acids. This CDR3 is CASSQDAQGSYTF. CDR3 in DNA: TGTGCCAGCAGCCAAGATGCGCAGGGCAGCTACACCTTC.

Only one count was recorded for this clone. The chain carries TRBV12-5 and TRBJ2-7; 11 bases fit TRBD2. The V gene's germline CDR1 is LGHNT and CDR2 FRNRAP. V lost 0 bases to trimming and J lost 8 bases; unmatched junction nucleotides: 15. CDR3 length equals 18 residues. The CDR3 loop is CASGLVLGGETSGAQQYF. CDR3 nucleotide sequence: TGTGCTAGTGGTTTGGTACTAGGGGGAGAGACTAGCGGGGCCCAGCAGTACTTC.

The chain couples TRBV19 to TRBJ1-4, with D unresolved. The CDR3 sequence is 16 residues long. Per the germline V gene, CDR1 is LNHDA and CDR2 is SQIVND (reference sequence). V was clipped by 1 base and J by 0 bases, with 9 bases between them. CDR3: CASSIGRVATNEKLFF. The CDR3 DNA follows: TGTGCCAGTAGTATAGGTCGGGTTGCAACTAATGAAAAACTGTTTTTT.

CDR3 loop: CASSLKGRGTDTQYF. CDR3 in DNA: TGTGCCAGCAGTTTAAAGGGCAGGGGTACAGATACGCAGTATTTT. V is TRBV27 and J is TRBJ2-3, with a possible D match to TRBD1 (6 bases). V lost 2 bases and J 3 bases, leaving 12 bases between the germline ends. Looked up from germline, CDR1 is MNHEY and CDR2 is SMNVEV (reference sequence). The CDR3 has 15 residues.

The chain couples TRBV2 to TRBJ1-1; TRBD1 might be the D (6 bases). Trimming took off 8 bases at V and 0 bases at J, with 13 bases between the two ends. This CDR3 has 14 residues. CDR1 SNHLY and CDR2 FYNNEI come from the germline V gene. The CDR3 is CASGRQVMNTEAFF. As DNA, the CDR3 is TGTGCCAGCGGGCGACAGGTGATGAACACTGAAGCTTTCTTT.

CDR3 sequence: CASSLTRNTEAFF. CDR3 nucleotide sequence: TGTGCCAGCAGCCTCACAAGGAACACTGAAGCTTTCTTT. This rearrangement joins TRBV7-3 to TRBJ1-1, with D uncertain. The CDR3 has 13 residues. CDR1 and CDR2 (germline): SGHTA, FQGTGA. V was pared by 5 bases and J by 1 base, with 8 bases between.

This clone appeared a few times. The rearrangement uses TRBV4-3 and TRBJ1-1; D gene uncertain. Germline V CDR1 and CDR2: LGHNA, YSLEER. The CDR3 spans 16 residues. V dropped 1 base and J dropped 0 bases, with 12 bases sitting between them. Here the CDR3 reads CASSQALLSLNTEAFF. CDR3 DNA: TGCGCCAGCAGCCAAGCCCTACTCTCACTGAACACTGAAGCTTTCTTT.

The genes are TRBV4-1 and TRBJ2-5; TRBD2 agrees at 12 bases. Germline assignment: CDR1 MGHRA and CDR2 YSYEKL. The V gene end was trimmed by 1 base and the J gene end by 4 bases; junction bases not matched to a gene: 10. The CDR3 has 18 amino acids. CDR3 amino acids: CASSQGRLAGGPGETQYF. CDR3 nucleotide sequence: TGCGCCAGCAGCCAAGGTCGGCTAGCGGGGGGGCCAGGAGAGACCCAGTACTTC.

The chain employs TRBV10-3 and TRBJ2-5, with 8 bases aligning to TRBD1. The closer fit of TRBJ2-7 to the DNA end suggests the J call may be wrong. This CDR3 comprises 14 residues. The V gene's germline CDR1 is ENHRY and CDR2 SYGVKD. The CDR3 reads CAISKRTGFNEQYF. CDR3 nucleotide sequence: TGTGCCATCAGTAAAAGGACAGGGTTCAACGAGCAGTACTTC.

The chain recombines TRBV11-3 with TRBJ1-3; 9 bases are shared with TRBD1. This CDR3 region has 15 residues. Germline V gene sequence: CDR1 SGHNT, CDR2 YENEEA. Trimming at V came to 5 bases and at J to 3 bases, leaving 5 bases not matched to a gene. CDR3 DNA sequence: TGTGCCAGCAGCCCAAGGACAGGGGATGGAAACACCATATATTTT. Amino acid sequence: CASSPRTGDGNTIYF.

The rearrangement uses TRBV7-8 and TRBJ2-5; possibly TRBD1 for D (6 bases). Trimming pared 3 bases from V and 5 bases from J, leaving 10 bases between. CDR1 SGHVS and CDR2 FQNEAQ come from the germline V gene. CDR3 length: 13 residues. The CDR3 sequence: CASSFTGRETQYF. CDR3 nucleotide sequence: TGTGCCAGCAGCTTTACAGGGCGGGAGACCCAGTACTTC. The full variable domain, its missing parts supplied by reference TRBV7-8 and TRBJ2-5, is GAGVSQSPRYKVAKRGQDVALRCDPISGHVSLFWYQQALGQGPEFLTYFQNEAQLDKSGLPSDRFFAERPEGSVSTLKIQRTQQEDSAVYLCASSFTGRETQYFGPGTRLLVL.